This T cell receptor (beta chain) emerged from a study of T cells in tumors after PD-1 blockade. Study at large: Patients had no prior checkpoint blockade, systemic immunosuppressants, or anti-cancer therapy within 4 weeks. Blood samples averaged around 100,000 templates (range 24,679-257,772) and fewer than 45,000 unique clonotypes.

Input was roughly 550 ng to 6,500 ng of genomic DNA from tumor or blood. The CDR3 spans 15 residues. CDR1 is LGHNA and CDR2 is YNFKEQ in the germline V gene. Deletions cut 0 bases from V and 5 bases from J, with 11 bases between. The assay was immunoSEQ multiplex PCR, and TCRdb's table has in-frame clones only and misses some. The data show 60,000 to 70,000 clones, approximately 79% seen once. This receptor was taken from a human donor with basal cell carcinoma. V and J are TRBV4-2 and TRBJ1-5; possible D gene TRBD1, 5 bases. Sequencing was performed on PBMCs, taken after anti-PD-1 treatment. For the CDR3, the DNA is TGTGCCAGCAGCCAAGATACTGGGACCGATCAGCCCCAGCATTTT. This sequence encodes CASSQDTGTDQPQHF.